This T cell receptor beta chain was obtained from a study of T-cell memory formation after mild COVID-19. Study-level points and caveats: Whether day 37 second-wave clones are SARS-CoV-2-specific was not confirmed.

The germline V gene encodes CDR1 SQVTM and CDR2 ANQGSEA. The V end lost 5 bases, the J end lost 6 bases, and 23 bases lay between the germline ends. The CDR3 loop spans 15 amino acids. Notes on this clonotype: Its antigen is unknown.

The 5'RACE method, run with constant-segment primers, produced TCR alpha and TCR beta cDNA libraries (carrying sample barcodes and UMIs). One entry per CDR3 protein results from TCRdb running MiXCR on the 5' RACE reads. The profile shows about 150,000 distinct CDR3 sequences, roughly 21% of them singletons. The chain joins TRBV29-1 to TRBJ2-7, with D possibly being TRBD2 (6 bases). The specimen was PBMCs or a T cell subset sorted from them (not recorded which). This receptor was obtained from an adult woman who had mild COVID-19 (a few samples of this study predate the infection). Cell type and time point are not known. CDR3 bases: TGCAGCGTTCTTCCATCTCCCTTACTAGCTTCCGAGCAGTACTTC. As protein: CSVLPSPLLASEQYF.